The 27 T cell receptor beta chains given below trace back to one sample, sequenced in a study of blood T cell repertoires in COVID-19. TCRdb's table, derived via immunoSEQ multiplex PCR, lists solely in-frame clones and lacks some. The sample includes almost 400,000 clones, around 87% of them seen just once. Sequenced input: peripheral blood. The source is a woman aged 55-70 years with COVID-19, enrolled during active disease.

The chain has TRBV4-1 and TRBJ2-1; TRBD2 agrees at 10 bases. J lost 5 bases, V lost 6 bases, and 10 bases had no gene match. The germline CDR1 and CDR2 sequences are MGHRA and YSYEKL. The CDR3 loop spans 16 amino acids. The CDR3 protein is CASRGTSGENDNEQFF. In nucleotides, the CDR3 is TGCGCCAGCAGGGGTACTAGCGGGGAGAACGACAATGAGCAGTTCTTC.

This sequence joins TRBV5-1 and TRBJ2-1; 8 positions match TRBD2. The junction had 4 bases not matched to a gene; V was cut back by 2 bases and J by 3 bases. This CDR3 has 15 residues. Germline CDR1 reads SGHRS; CDR2 reads YFSETQ. CDR3 in amino acids: CASSLGGGIYNEQFF. The CDR3 coding sequence is TGCGCCAGCAGCTTAGGCGGGGGGATCTACAATGAGCAGTTCTTC.

The J gene is TRBJ1-1, the V gene TRBV4-1; D is unresolved. Trimming stripped 1 base from V and 2 bases from J, with 8 bases between. Germline V lookup: CDR1 MGHRA, CDR2 YSYEKL. CDR3 size: 14 residues. Written as DNA, the CDR3 is TGCGCCAGCAGCCAAGTCCCAGGCAACACTGAAGCTTTCTTT. Amino acid sequence: CASSQVPGNTEAFF.

The V call is TRBV9, the J call TRBJ2-5; TRBD2 aligns across 7 bases. Germline V lookup: CDR1 SGDLS, CDR2 YYNGEE. This CDR3 is built from 13 residues. V gave up 4 bases and J gave up 3 bases; unmatched junction bases: 3. The DNA for the CDR3 is TGTGCCAGCAGCTCGGGACTAAAAGAGACCCAGTACTTC. Its translation: CASSSGLKETQYF.

V and J are TRBV7-9 and TRBJ2-1; 8 bases are shared with TRBD2. Germline loops: CDR1 SEHNR, CDR2 FQNEAQ (reference sequence). This CDR3 spans 13 amino acids. The V gene end was trimmed by 6 bases and the J gene end by 9 bases; junction bases not matched to a gene: 7. The CDR3, as DNA: TGTGCCAGCAGGCTAGCGGGTCTTGGTGAGCAGTTCTTC. It yields the protein CASRLAGLGEQFF. Full variable domain (remainder filled in from reference TRBV7-9 and TRBJ2-1): DTGVSQNPRHKITKRGQNVTFRCDPISEHNRLYWYRQTLGQGPEFLTYFQNEAQLEKSRLLSDRFSAERPKGSFSTLEIQRTEQGDSAMYLCASRLAGLGEQFFGPGTRLTVL.

The chain carries TRBV6-5 and TRBJ1-2; D perhaps matches TRBD1 (6 bases). In germline, CDR1 is MNHEY, CDR2 SVGAGI. V lost 1 base and J lost 0, with 9 bases in between. The CDR3 spans 15 residues. CDR3 residues: CASSYLDRANYGYTF. The CDR3 nucleotides read TGTGCCAGCAGTTACTTGGACAGAGCTAACTATGGCTACACCTTC.

The rearrangement links TRBV7-2 to TRBJ1-5; a possible D gene is TRBD1 (6 bases). V lost 1 base and J 7 bases, leaving 11 bases between the germline ends. The CDR3 has 14 amino acids. The germline gives CDR1 SGHTA, CDR2 FQGNSA. CDR3 in amino acids: CASSLVPQGQPQHF. In nucleotides, the CDR3 is TGTGCCAGCAGCTTAGTTCCACAGGGCCAGCCCCAGCATTTT. Full variable domain (missing parts from reference TRBV7-2 and TRBJ1-5): GAGVSQSPSNKVTEKGKDVELRCDPISGHTALYWYRQSLGQGLEFLIYFQGNSAPDKSGLPSDRFSAERTGGSVSTLTIQRTQQEDSAVYLCASSLVPQGQPQHFGDGTRLSIL.

The V and J genes are TRBV5-4 and TRBJ2-3, with a possible D match to TRBD2 (6 bases). The CDR3 totals 15 residues. Germline lookup yields CDR1 SGHNT and CDR2 YYREEE (reference sequence). V lost 4 bases and J lost 1, with 13 bases in between. CDR3 nucleotides: TGTGCCAGCAGCCCGGAGGGGTTTCGCACAGATACGCAGTATTTT. Amino acid sequence: CASSPEGFRTDTQYF.

This chain uses TRBV2 with TRBJ1-5; D ambiguous. Germline lookup yields CDR1 SNHLY and CDR2 FYNNEI. The ends were cut back, 1 base at V and 7 bases at J, with 11 bases in the middle. CDR3 length: 14 residues. CDR3 bases: TGTGCCAGCAGTGAAGGACTGGTGTCCCAGCCCCAGCATTTT. Protein product: CASSEGLVSQPQHF.

The chain has TRBV19 and TRBJ2-3, with 8 bases aligning to TRBD2. The CDR3 totals 15 residues. V dropped 6 bases and J dropped 6; count of bases not matched to a gene: 11. The germline CDR1 and CDR2 sequences are LNHDA and SQIVND (reference sequence). CDR3 bases: TGTGCCAGTAGACCAGCGGGGGCTGGGGGGGATACGCAGTATTTT. Translated: CASRPAGAGGDTQYF.

This chain connects TRBV6-5 to TRBJ1-5; 9 positions agree with TRBD1. The CDR3 totals 15 residues. The V gene's germline CDR1 is MNHEY and CDR2 SVGAGI. V lost 6 bases, J lost 2 bases, and 5 bases stayed unmatched. The CDR3 region is CASRDRDRGNQPQHF. DNA for the CDR3: TGTGCCAGCAGAGACCGGGACAGGGGCAATCAGCCCCAGCATTTT.

Points on this clone: Distinct nucleotide sequences in the sample also encode this CDR3. This chain joins TRBV4-1 and TRBJ1-4; 8 positions match TRBD1. Germline-derived CDR1 and CDR2 are MGHRA and YSYEKL. J lost 7 bases, V lost 3 bases, and 7 bases had no gene match. This CDR3 is 15 amino acids long. The CDR3 loop reads CASSQAGTGSEKLFF. CDR3 bases: TGCGCCAGCAGCCAGGCCGGGACAGGTTCTGAAAAACTGTTTTTT.

The gene calls are TRBV4-1 and TRBJ1-5, with D possibly being TRBD1 (6 bases). The CDR3 has 16 residues. With 1 base removed from V and 0 bases from J, the gap between germline ends came to 10 bases. The germline V gene has CDR1 MGHRA and CDR2 YSYEKL. CDR3 coding DNA: TGCGCCAGCAGCCAAGGCCAGGGGTATAGCAATCAGCCCCAGCATTTT. This sequence encodes CASSQGQGYSNQPQHF.

This chain uses TRBV5-1 with TRBJ1-2, with TRBD1 matching over 8 bases. CDR3 size: 15 residues. The germline V gene encodes CDR1 SGHRS and CDR2 YFSETQ. With V trimmed by 2 bases and J by 2 bases, 5 bases remained unmatched. The CDR3 spells CASSFGQGGNYGYTF. As DNA, the CDR3 is TGCGCCAGCAGCTTCGGACAGGGAGGGAACTATGGCTACACCTTC.

This rearrangement joins TRBV5-4 to TRBJ1-4, with a weak D call TRBD1 (6 bases). The germline CDR1 and CDR2 sequences are SGHNT and YYREEE (reference sequence). V shed 4 bases and J shed 4 bases, with 11 bases lying between them. The CDR3 sequence is 14 residues long. The CDR3 protein is CASSEGQVNEKLFF. The CDR3 bases are TGTGCCAGCAGCGAGGGACAAGTTAATGAAAAACTGTTTTTT.

The count of this clone is one. This chain links TRBV25-1 with TRBJ2-7; D is perhaps TRBD1 (6 bases). CDR1 MGHDK and CDR2 SYGVNS come from the germline V gene. The V and J ends lost 6 bases and 0 bases respectively, with 15 bases between them. CDR3 size: 15 residues. The CDR3 spells CASSNRQARSYEQYF. The DNA of the CDR3 is TGTGCCAGCAGCAACCGACAGGCCCGCTCCTACGAGCAGTACTTC.

The rearrangement joins TRBV6-5 to TRBJ1-2, with D perhaps matching TRBD1 (5 bases). V was shortened by 8 bases and J by 4 bases, with 17 bases between the two germline ends. This CDR3 spans 14 amino acids. CDR1 and CDR2 from the germline V gene are MNHEY and SVGAGI. The CDR3 loop is CASLMGRWGYGYTF. In nucleotides, the CDR3 is TGTGCCAGCCTCATGGGGCGGTGGGGCTATGGCTACACCTTC.

The rearrangement links TRBV6-4 to TRBJ2-3, with 9 positions matching TRBD2. The CDR3 runs 17 residues. Unmatched junction bases numbered 9, after V lost 0 bases and J lost 5 bases. Germline CDR1 reads MRHNA; CDR2 reads SNTAGT. The CDR3 nucleotides are TGTGCCAGCAGTGACTCGGGAGCGGGGGGCCAGGGAGATACGCAGTATTTT. Translated, it gives CASSDSGAGGQGDTQYF.

The rearrangement uses TRBV3-1 (or the pseudogene TRBV3-2) and TRBJ2-3; TRBD2 aligns across 16 bases. The CDR3 is 17 amino acids. After removal of 4 bases from V and 3 bases from J, the junction contained 4 bases not matched to a gene. The germline CDR1 and CDR2 sequences are LGHDT and YNNKEL (reference sequence). The CDR3 DNA reads as TGTGCCAGCAGCCGGGGACTAGCGGGGGGGCAGACAGATACGCAGTATTTT. Its protein is CASSRGLAGGQTDTQYF.

CDR3 residues: CASSPRRTDQETQYF. CDR3 nucleotide sequence: TGTGCCAGCAGCCCACGGAGGACTGACCAAGAGACCCAGTACTTC. The V and J genes are TRBV11-3 and TRBJ2-5; perhaps TRBD2 as D (5 bases). From germline, CDR1 is SGHNT and CDR2 YENEEA. The ends were cut back, 5 bases at V and 0 bases at J, with 13 bases in the middle. CDR3 length: 15 amino acids.

This chain links TRBV27 with TRBJ2-7, with 7 bases that match TRBD1. The V and J ends lost 3 bases and 0 bases, in that order; junction bases with no gene match: 8. This CDR3 has 16 amino acids. CDR1 is MNHEY and CDR2 is SMNVEV in the germline V gene (reference sequence). CDR3 residues: CASSLSGRQGSYEQYF. The CDR3 DNA is TGTGCCAGCAGTTTGTCTGGGCGACAGGGCTCCTACGAGCAGTACTTC.

V is TRBV10-1 and J is TRBJ2-5, with 7 bases fitting TRBD2. Germline V gives CDR1 WNHNN, CDR2 SYGVQD (reference sequence). With 4 bases clipped from V and 4 bases from J, the junction kept 0 bases outside the gene matches. There are 12 residues in the CDR3. The CDR3 here is CASSAGGETQYF. The CDR3 DNA is TGCGCCAGCAGTGCGGGGGGAGAGACCCAGTACTTC.

The chain has TRBV5-1 and TRBJ1-1; the match to TRBD1 covers 8 bases. Trimming took 3 bases from V and 5 from J; bases not matched to a gene: 6. The CDR3 consists of 14 residues. Germline lookup yields CDR1 SGHRS and CDR2 YFSETQ. CDR3 region: CASSSGQDRTEAFF. The CDR3 nucleotides read TGCGCCAGCAGCTCGGGACAGGATCGGACTGAAGCTTTCTTT.

The genes are TRBV5-1 and TRBJ2-2; 8 bases map to TRBD1. The J segment lost 2 bases and the V segment lost 4 bases, leaving 4 bases of the junction unmatched. In germline, CDR1 is SGHRS, CDR2 YFSETQ. The CDR3 spans 15 residues. The CDR3 nucleotides are TGCGCCAGCAGCACGGGACAGGTTAACACCGGGGAGCTGTTTTTT. It codes for CASSTGQVNTGELFF.

This chain joins TRBV15 and TRBJ1-2; possible D gene TRBD1, 6 bases. CDR3 length: 16 amino acids. The V end lost 0 bases, the J end lost 6 bases, and 17 bases lay between the germline ends. Germline V CDR1 and CDR2: LNHNV, YYDKDF (reference sequence). The CDR3 DNA follows: TGTGCCACCAGCAGAGATATTCTGGGGGCCAGTCATGGCTACACCTTC. Encoded protein: CATSRDILGASHGYTF.

The rearrangement joins TRBV25-1 to TRBJ1-2, with TRBD1 as a possible D gene (5 bases). CDR3 length: 12 amino acids. Germline CDR1 is MGHDK and CDR2 is SYGVNS. The ends were cut back, 6 bases at V and 6 bases at J, with 11 bases in the middle. The chain's CDR3 is CASRDFRDGYTF. CDR3 bases: TGTGCCAGCAGAGACTTCAGGGATGGCTACACCTTC.

V and J are TRBV7-9 and TRBJ2-7; D might be TRBD2 (7 bases). In germline, CDR1 is SEHNR, CDR2 FQNEAQ (reference sequence). V was cut by 0 bases and J by 0 bases, with 15 bases left in between. There are 17 residues in the CDR3. The CDR3 sequence is CASSLAYGRGSSYEQYF. The CDR3 region has the DNA TGTGCCAGCAGCTTAGCGTATGGGAGGGGGAGCTCCTACGAGCAGTACTTC.